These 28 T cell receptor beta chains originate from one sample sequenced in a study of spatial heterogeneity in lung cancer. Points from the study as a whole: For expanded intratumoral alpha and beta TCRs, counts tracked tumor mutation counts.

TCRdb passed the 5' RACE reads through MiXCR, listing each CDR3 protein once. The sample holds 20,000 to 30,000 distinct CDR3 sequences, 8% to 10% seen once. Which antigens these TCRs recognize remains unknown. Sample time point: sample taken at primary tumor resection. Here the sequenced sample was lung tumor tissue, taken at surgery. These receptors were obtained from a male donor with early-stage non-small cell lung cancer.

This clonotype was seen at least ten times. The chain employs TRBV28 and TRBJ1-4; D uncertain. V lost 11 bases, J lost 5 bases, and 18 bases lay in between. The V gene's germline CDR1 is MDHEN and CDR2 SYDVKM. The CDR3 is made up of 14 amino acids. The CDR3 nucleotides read TGTGCCTCCTCAGGAGGTGCCCAGAATGAAAAACTGTTTTTT. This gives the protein CASSGGAQNEKLFF. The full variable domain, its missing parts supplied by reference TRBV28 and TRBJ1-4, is DVKVTQSSRYLVKRTGEKVFLECVQDMDHENMFWYRQDPGLGLRLIYFSYDVKMKEKGDIPEGYSVSREKKERFSLILESASTNQTSMYLCASSGGAQNEKLFFGSGTQLSVL.

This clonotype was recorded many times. CDR3 amino acids: CASSFWRGGLDEQFF. For the CDR3, the DNA is TGTGCCAGCAGTTTTTGGCGGGGGGGCTTAGATGAGCAGTTCTTC. The chain joins TRBV12-3 or TRBV12-4 to TRBJ2-1; 9 bases align to TRBD2. Germline trimming cut 3 bases from V and 8 bases from J; bases unmatched to any gene: 8. The CDR3 is 15 amino acids.

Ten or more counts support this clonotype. DNA for the CDR3: TGTGCCAGCAGTCCTCGAGAAGGTCTTACAGATACGCAGTATTTT. Its translation: CASSPREGLTDTQYF. The chain carries TRBV27 and TRBJ2-3; no clear D. V lost 5 bases and J lost 3, with 15 bases in between. The CDR3 is 15 residues long. Germline V gene lookup returns CDR1 MNHEY and CDR2 SMNVEV (reference sequence).

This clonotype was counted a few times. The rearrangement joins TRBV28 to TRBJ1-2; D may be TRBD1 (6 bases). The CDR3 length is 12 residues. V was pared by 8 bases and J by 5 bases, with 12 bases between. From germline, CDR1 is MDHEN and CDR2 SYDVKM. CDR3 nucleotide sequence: TGTGCCAGCGGGGGGGGCTTGTATGGCTACACCTTC. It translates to CASGGGLYGYTF.

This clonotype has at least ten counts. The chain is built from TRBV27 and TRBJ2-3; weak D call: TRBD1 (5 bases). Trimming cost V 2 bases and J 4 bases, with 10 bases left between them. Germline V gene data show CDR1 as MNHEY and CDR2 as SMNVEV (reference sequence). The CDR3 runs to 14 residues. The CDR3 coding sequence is TGTGCCAGCAGTTTAAGGGGTCGCGCAGATACGCAGTATTTT. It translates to CASSLRGRADTQYF.

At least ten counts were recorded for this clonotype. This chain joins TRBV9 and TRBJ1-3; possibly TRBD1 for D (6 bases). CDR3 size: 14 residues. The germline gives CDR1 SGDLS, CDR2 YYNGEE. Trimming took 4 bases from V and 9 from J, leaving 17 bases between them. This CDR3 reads CASSQDSPLGTIYF. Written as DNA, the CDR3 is TGTGCCAGCAGCCAGGACAGTCCTCTGGGCACCATATATTTT.

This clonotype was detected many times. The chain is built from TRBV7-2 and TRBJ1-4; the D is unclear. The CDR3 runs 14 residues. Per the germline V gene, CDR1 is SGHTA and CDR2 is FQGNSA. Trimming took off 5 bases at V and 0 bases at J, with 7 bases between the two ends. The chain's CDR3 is CASSLTSTNEKLFF. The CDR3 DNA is TGTGCCAGCAGCCTCACGTCAACTAATGAAAAACTGTTTTTT.

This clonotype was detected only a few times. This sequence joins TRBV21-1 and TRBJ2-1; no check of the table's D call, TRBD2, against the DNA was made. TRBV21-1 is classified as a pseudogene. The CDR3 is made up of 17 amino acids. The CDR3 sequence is CASSKKWGTSGHNEQFF. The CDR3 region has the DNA TGTGCCAGCAGCAAAAAATGGGGGACTAGCGGTCACAATGAGCAGTTCTTC.

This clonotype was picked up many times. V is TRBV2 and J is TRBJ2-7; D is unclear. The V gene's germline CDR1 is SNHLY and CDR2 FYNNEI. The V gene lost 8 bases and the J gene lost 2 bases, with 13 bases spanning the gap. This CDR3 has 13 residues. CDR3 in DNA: TGTGCCAGCCGCCCGACTGCCGCCTACGAGCAGTACTTC. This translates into CASRPTAAYEQYF.

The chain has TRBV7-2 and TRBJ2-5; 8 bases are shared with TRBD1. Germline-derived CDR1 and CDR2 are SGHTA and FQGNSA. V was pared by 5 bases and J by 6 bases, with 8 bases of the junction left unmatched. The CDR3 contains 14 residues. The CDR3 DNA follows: TGTGCCAGCAGCCTGGACAGGGACTTCAAGACCCAGTACTTC. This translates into CASSLDRDFKTQYF. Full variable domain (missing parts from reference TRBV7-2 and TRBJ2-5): GAGVSQSPSNKVTEKGKDVELRCDPISGHTALYWYRQSLGQGLEFLIYFQGNSAPDKSGLPSDRFSAERTGGSVSTLTIQRTQQEDSAVYLCASSLDRDFKTQYFGPGTRLLVL.

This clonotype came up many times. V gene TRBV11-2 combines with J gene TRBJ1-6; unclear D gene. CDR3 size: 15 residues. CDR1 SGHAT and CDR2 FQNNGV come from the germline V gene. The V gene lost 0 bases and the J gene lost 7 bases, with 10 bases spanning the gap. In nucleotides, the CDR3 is TGTGCCAGCAGCTTAGATGGCAGGCGAAATTCACCCCTCCACTTT. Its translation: CASSLDGRRNSPLHF.

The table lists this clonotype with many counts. CDR3 DNA sequence: TGTGCCAGCAGCTTAAGCAGGGCAGATACGCAGTATTTT. Amino acids: CASSLSRADTQYF. The chain joins TRBV7-3 to TRBJ2-3, with a tentative D call TRBD1 (5 bases). CDR1 and CDR2 from the germline V gene are SGHTA and FQGTGA. V gave up 1 base and J gave up 4 bases, with 6 bases separating them. The CDR3 totals 13 residues.

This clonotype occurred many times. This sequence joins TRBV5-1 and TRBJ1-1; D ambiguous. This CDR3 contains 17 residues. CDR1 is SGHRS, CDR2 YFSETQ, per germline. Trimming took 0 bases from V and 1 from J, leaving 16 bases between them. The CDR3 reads CASSLAEALAGNTEAFF. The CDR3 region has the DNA TGCGCCAGCAGCTTGGCCGAAGCGCTGGCGGGGAACACTGAAGCTTTCTTT.

CDR3 nucleotides: TGCAGTGCCACTAGGACCAGCCAAGAGACCCAGTACTTC. The encoded protein is CSATRTSQETQYF. The chain is built from TRBV20-1 and TRBJ2-5, with D possibly being TRBD2 (5 bases). The V gene lost 6 bases and the J gene lost 1 base, with 12 bases spanning the gap. Germline CDR1 reads DFQATT; CDR2 reads SNEGSKA (reference sequence). This CDR3 comprises 13 residues.

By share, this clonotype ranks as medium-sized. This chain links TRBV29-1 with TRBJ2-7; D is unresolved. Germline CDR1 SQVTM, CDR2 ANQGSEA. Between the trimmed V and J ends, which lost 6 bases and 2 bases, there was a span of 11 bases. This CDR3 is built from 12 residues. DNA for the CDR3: TGCAGCGTGGATATAGGTCCCTACGAGCAGTACTTC. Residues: CSVDIGPYEQYF.

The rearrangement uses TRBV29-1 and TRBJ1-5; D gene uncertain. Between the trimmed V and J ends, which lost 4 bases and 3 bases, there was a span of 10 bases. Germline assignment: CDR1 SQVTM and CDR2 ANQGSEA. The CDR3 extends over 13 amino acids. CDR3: CSVVGGPNQPQHF. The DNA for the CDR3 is TGCAGCGTTGTCGGAGGACCCAATCAGCCCCAGCATTTT.

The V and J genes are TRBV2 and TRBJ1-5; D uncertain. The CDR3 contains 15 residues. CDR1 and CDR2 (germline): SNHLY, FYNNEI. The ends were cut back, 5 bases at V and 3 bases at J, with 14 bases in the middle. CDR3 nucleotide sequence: TGTGCCAGCAGTTTAGACGGCCCCTCCAATCAGCCCCAGCATTTT. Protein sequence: CASSLDGPSNQPQHF.

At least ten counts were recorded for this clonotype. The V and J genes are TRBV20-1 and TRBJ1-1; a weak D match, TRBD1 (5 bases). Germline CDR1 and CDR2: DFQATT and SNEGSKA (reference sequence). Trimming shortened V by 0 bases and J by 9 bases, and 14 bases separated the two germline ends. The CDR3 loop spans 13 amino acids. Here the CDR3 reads CSARERTGSQAFF. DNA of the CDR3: TGCAGTGCTAGAGAACGAACAGGCTCGCAAGCTTTCTTT.

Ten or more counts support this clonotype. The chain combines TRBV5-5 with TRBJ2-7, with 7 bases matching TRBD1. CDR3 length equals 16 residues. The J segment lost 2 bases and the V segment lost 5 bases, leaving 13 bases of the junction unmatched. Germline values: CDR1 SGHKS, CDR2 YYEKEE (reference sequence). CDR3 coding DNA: TGTGCCAGCAGTCAACTAACAGGGGTCAGAACCTACGAGCAGTACTTC. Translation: CASSQLTGVRTYEQYF.

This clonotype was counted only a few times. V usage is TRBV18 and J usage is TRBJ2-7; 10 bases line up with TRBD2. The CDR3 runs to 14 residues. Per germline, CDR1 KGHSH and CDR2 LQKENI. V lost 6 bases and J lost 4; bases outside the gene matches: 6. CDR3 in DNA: TGTGCCAGCTCCCTCTGGACTAGCGGATACGAGCAGTACTTC. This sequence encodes CASSLWTSGYEQYF.

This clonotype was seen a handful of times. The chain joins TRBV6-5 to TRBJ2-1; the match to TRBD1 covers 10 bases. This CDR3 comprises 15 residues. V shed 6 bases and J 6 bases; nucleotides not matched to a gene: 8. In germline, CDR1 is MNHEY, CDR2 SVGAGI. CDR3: CASSYRQGAPNEQFF. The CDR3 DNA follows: TGTGCCAGCAGCTACAGACAGGGGGCACCCAATGAGCAGTTCTTC.

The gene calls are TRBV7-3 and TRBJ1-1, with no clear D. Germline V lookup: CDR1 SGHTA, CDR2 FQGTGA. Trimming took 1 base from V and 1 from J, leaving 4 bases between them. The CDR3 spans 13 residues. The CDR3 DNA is TGTGCCAGCAGCTTAATGGGGAACACTGAAGCTTTCTTT. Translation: CASSLMGNTEAFF.

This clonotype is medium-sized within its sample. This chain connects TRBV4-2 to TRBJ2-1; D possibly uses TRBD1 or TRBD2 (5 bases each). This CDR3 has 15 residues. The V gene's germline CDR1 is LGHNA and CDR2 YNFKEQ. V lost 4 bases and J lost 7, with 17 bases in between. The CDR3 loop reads CASSLSRDGDNEQFF. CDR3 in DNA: TGTGCCAGCAGCCTGTCTCGGGACGGCGATAATGAGCAGTTCTTC.

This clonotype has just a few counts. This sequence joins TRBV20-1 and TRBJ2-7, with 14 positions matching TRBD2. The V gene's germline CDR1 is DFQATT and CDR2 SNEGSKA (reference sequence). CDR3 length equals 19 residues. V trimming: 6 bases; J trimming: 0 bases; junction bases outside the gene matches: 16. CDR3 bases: TGCAGTGCACGAGATTCGGGACTAGCGGGGGACCATTACTCCTACGAGCAGTACTTC. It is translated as CSARDSGLAGDHYSYEQYF.

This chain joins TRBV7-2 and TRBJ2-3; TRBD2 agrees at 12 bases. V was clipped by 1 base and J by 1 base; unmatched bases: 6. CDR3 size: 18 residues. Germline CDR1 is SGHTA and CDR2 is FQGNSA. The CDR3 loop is CASSLGTSGNIGTDTQYF. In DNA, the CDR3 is TGTGCCAGCAGCTTAGGGACTAGCGGGAATATAGGCACAGATACGCAGTATTTT. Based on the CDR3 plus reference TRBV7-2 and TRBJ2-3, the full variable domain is GAGVSQSPSNKVTEKGKDVELRCDPISGHTALYWYRQSLGQGLEFLIYFQGNSAPDKSGLPSDRFSAERTGGSVSTLTIQRTQQEDSAVYLCASSLGTSGNIGTDTQYFGPGTRLTVL.

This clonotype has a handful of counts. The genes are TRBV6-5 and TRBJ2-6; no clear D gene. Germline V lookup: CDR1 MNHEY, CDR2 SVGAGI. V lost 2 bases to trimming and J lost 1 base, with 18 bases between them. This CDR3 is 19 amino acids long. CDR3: CASSYARSDAQSGANVLTF. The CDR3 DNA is TGTGCCAGCAGTTACGCTCGCAGCGATGCGCAATCTGGGGCCAACGTCCTGACTTTC.

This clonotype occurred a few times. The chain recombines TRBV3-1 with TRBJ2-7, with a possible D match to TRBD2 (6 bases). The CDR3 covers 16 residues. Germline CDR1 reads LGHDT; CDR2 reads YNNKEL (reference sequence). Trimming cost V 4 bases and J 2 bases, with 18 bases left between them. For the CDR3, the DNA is TGTGCCAGCAGCCGGATAGCCCGGGAGTTCACCTACGAGCAGTACTTC. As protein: CASSRIAREFTYEQYF.

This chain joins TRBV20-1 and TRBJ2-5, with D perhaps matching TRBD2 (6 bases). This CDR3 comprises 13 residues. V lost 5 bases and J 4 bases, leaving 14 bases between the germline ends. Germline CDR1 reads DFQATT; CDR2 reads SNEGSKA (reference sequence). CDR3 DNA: TGCAGTGCTCCCACTGTGGGGGGAGAGACCCAGTACTTC. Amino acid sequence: CSAPTVGGETQYF.